This T cell receptor beta chain was captured by sequencing in a study of T cell responses to AZD1222 COVID-19 vaccine (dated by TCRdb to the early 2020s). A note on the overall study: A total of approximately 230 trial participants underwent TCR sequencing, of whom roughly 210 received two doses of AZD1222 and some 25 received two doses of the MenACWY control vaccine. Trial participants were enrolled by age into 18-55, 56-69 and 70-plus year subgroups, with approximately 150, 30 and 60 TCR-sequenced participants respectively. Study-wide findings and limitations: After two AZD1222 doses, spike-specific TCR breadth and depth were significantly higher than at day 0 and than in MenACWY recipients. The vaccine-associated CD4 TCRs covered the entire spike protein, and the dominant responses fell in regions 160-218 and 743-854. Because no samples from the day 14 peak response were available, repertoires could be characterized only after the peak T cell response. Reportedly, almost half of the unique spike-specific TCRs recognized epitopes lying outside the regions that are mutated in the B.1.351 and B.1.1.7 variants. In the small 56-69-year group, the increase in depth fell short of significance, most likely because of low power. Most participants were white British and females outnumbered males, and the authors suggested that clonal diversity may have been underestimated. Only 5 to 7 AZD1222 recipients were SARS-CoV-2 seropositive at baseline, limiting conclusions about previously exposed vaccinees.

In the paper's terms, the time point label means: about 28 days (+/-7) after the second vaccine dose. AZD1222 recipients with second doses at about 4 weeks or about 12 weeks were pooled, because spike-specific TCR depth and breadth did not differ between schedules. Vaccinee samples were obtained from the UK trials COV001 and COV002, which included a single-blind randomized controlled phase 2/3 trial of AZD1222 (ChAdOx1 nCoV-19) in healthy adults. For TCRbeta chain sequencing, PBMC samples were collected from trial participants at day 0 and at day 28 after the second dose. Regarding this clone: No antigen is known for it. The input lacks base qualities; no much larger clone sits a single base away.

The CDR3 regions of human TCRbeta chains were analyzed by immunosequencing. As for how the authors treated the data: TCRs in the repertoires were compared against a reference library of SARS-CoV-2-specific TCRs that had been generated with the MIRA antigen-specificity platform. Breadth was defined as the fraction of unique TCRs that were SARS-CoV-2-associated, and depth was defined as the fraction of total T cells that were SARS-CoV-2-associated. Using the MIRA data, each spike-specific TCR was mapped to the spike region that the TCR reacts to and placed in a CD4 or CD8 class. Log10-transformed breadth and depth values were compared by one-way ANOVA with Sidak's multiple comparisons tests. TCRdb re-hosts the immuneACCESS table, in-frame sequences only. Its copies lack some clones; in the studies checked, an unresolved V gene accounts for under half of them, and the cause for the rest is not known. V and J calls plus clone size are reproduced from that table; the DNA served to infer D and trimming. Here the sample has 77,000 or so clones; around 86% occur a single time. Roughly 18% of the sample is taken by the ten largest.

Its CDR3 holds 13 amino acids, cysteine through phenylalanine. Of the read, only the CDR3 DNA is kept; its 39 bases are in frame from base 1. CDR1 MNHEY and CDR2 SVGAGI were looked up in the germline V gene. The germline ends are 15 bases apart after V is trimmed by 6 bases and J by 10 bases. The TCR originated in an adult who received the AZD1222 COVID-19 vaccine. The source was peripheral blood, collected 28 days after the second AZD1222 dose. This sequence uses TRBV6-5 and TRBJ1-4, with the D gene uncertain. This receptor carries the CDR3 CASRISPTGKLFF. The bases are TGTGCCAGCAGGATCTCCCCTACCGGAAAACTGTTTTTT.